This entry describes one T cell receptor (beta chain). Its specificity is not known. The data were taken from a study of CD8 T cells in ankylosing spondylitis. A quantitative 5'-RACE method, one with molecular barcodes, was used to make TCR beta libraries. Each CDR3 protein gets one entry after TCRdb re-called the 5' RACE reads with MiXCR. The sample comprises 250,000 to 400,000 distinct CDR3 sequences, more than 9% of which are singletons, and 8% to 9.5% rests with the top ten. Study-level points and caveats: A TCR beta motif of under ten highly homologous variants seemed to mark ankylosing spondylitis blood. Disease-associated clones were reportedly significantly overrepresented in matched ankylosing spondylitis synovial fluid. Those disease-linked clones were CD8+; they were also relatively rare in peripheral blood.

This receptor was taken from a female donor with ankylosing spondylitis or in good health (not recorded which). The sequenced material came from blood, either unsorted or a sorted T cell fraction (not recorded which).

CDR3 region: CASSQEWGINEQFF. The CDR3, as DNA: TGTGCCAGCAGCCAAGAGTGGGGAATCAATGAGCAGTTCTTC. The J gene is TRBJ2-1, the V gene TRBV14; D is undetermined. The V end was cut by 0 bases, the J end by 6 bases, with 9 bases between. The CDR3 length is 14 residues. Looked up from germline, CDR1 is SGHDN and CDR2 is FVKESK.